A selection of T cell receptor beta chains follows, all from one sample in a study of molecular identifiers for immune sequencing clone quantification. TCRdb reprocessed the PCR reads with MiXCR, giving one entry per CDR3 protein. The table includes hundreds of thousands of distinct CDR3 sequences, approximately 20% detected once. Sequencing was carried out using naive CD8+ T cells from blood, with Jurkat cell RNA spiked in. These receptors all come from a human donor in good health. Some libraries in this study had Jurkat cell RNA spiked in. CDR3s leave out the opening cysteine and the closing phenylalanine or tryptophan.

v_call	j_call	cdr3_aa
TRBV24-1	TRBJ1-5	ATSDPGTGGNSNRPQH
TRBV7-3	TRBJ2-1	ASSPTSAYDNEQF
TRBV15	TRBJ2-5	ATSRDLQETQY
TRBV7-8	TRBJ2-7	ASSLAGRTSSHEQY
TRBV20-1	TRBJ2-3	SADDRGRTDTQY
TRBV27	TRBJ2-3	ASSSRPLSDTQY
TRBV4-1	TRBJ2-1	ASSQVVGVHEQF
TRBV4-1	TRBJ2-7	ASSQEFTSGYEQY
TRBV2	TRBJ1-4	ASRDRTSNEKLF
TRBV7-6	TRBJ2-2	ASSETGTSYTGELF
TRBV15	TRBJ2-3	ATSRDGGEQVADTQY
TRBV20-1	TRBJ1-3	SARDRHGNSGNTIY
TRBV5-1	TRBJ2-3	ASRPGVLGADTQY
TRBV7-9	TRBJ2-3	ASSHLKDTQY
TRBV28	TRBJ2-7	ASSWDRGRGEQY
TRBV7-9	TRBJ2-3	ASSRWGETDTQY
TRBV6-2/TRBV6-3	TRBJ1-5	ASSYGGTFTSNQPQH
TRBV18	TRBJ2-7	ASSPRDSIYEQY
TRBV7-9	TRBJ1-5	ASSSNQTGRRDQPQH
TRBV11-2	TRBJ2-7	ASSLDDEVEQY
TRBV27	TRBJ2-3	ASSDGGMSTDTQY
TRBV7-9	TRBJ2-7	ASSPRGQGAKRYEQY
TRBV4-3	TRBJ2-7	ASSQDDRDYEQY